This TCR beta chain was recovered during a study of cytomegalovirus exposure and HLA in healthy donors. As regards this clone: Its antigen is currently unknown.

The germline CDR1 and CDR2 sequences are ENHRY and SYGVKD. This CDR3 is 13 amino acids long. V lost 4 bases, J lost 5 bases, and 3 bases stayed unmatched. Study-wide results and caveats: Among TCR beta chains, those listed as cytomegalovirus-associated numbered around 160. Cytomegalovirus status was reportedly diagnosed by the classifier with high sensitivity and specificity. In an earlier analysis, most TCR beta V segments were productive about 87% or about 30% of the time.

Primers for the PCR totalled 60 Vbeta and 13 Jbeta. Repertoires were generated with immunoSEQ multiplex PCR, while TCRdb's copy carries only in-frame clones and drops some. The sample lists some 87,000 clones; roughly 79% were seen once. Sequencing was carried out using PBMCs. This clonotype was sampled from a man aged 18 to 29 in good health and CMV-seropositive. This chain links TRBV10-3 with TRBJ2-5; 8 nucleotides match TRBD1. Here the CDR3 reads CAISGTGTETQYF. The CDR3 DNA is TGTGCCATCAGTGGGACAGGGACCGAGACCCAGTACTTC.